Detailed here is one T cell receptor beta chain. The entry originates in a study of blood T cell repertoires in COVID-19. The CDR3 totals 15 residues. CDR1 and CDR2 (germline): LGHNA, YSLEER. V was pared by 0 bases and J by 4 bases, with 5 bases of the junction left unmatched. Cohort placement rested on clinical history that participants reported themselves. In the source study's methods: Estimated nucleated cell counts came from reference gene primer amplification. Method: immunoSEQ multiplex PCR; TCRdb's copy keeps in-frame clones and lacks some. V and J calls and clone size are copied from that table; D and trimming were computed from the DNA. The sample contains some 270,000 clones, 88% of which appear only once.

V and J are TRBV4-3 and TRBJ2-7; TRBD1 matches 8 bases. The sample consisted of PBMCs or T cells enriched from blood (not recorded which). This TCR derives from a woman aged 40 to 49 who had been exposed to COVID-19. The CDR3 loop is CASSQEARTGYEQYF. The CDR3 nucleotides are TGCGCCAGCAGCCAAGAAGCCAGGACAGGGTACGAGCAGTACTTC.